The present T cell receptor (beta chain) was sequenced within a study of blood T cells in healthy people across ages. Points from the study as a whole: With naive T cell percentage, TCR beta diversity showed a strong correlation.

The germline gives CDR1 ENHRY, CDR2 SYGVKD. V lost 6 bases, J lost 2 bases, and 8 bases stayed unmatched. The CDR3 extends over 16 amino acids. Using a J-beta primer mix together with a sample-barcoded 5' primer, a second PCR was run for roughly 6 to 11 cycles. TCRdb recomputed calls from the 5' RACE reads with MiXCR, one row per CDR3 protein. This sample has more than 550,000 distinct CDR3 sequences, with 20% to 25% found just once. In this sample, this clonotype turned up a few times. Its cognate antigen is unknown. The sequence was collected from a man aged 70 or older in good health. The sequencing sample was made of blood. The J gene is TRBJ2-3, the V gene TRBV10-3, with TRBD2 identical over 10 bases. The CDR3 sequence is CAISPGLALDTDTQYF. DNA for the CDR3: TGTGCCATCAGCCCGGGACTAGCGTTAGACACAGATACGCAGTATTTT.